The 32 T cell receptor beta chains reported below all come from one sample, sequenced in a study of Graves' ophthalmopathy and Graves' hyperthyroidism. From RNA, the CDR3 regions of TCR beta chains were amplified and sequenced. Amplification began with first-round RT-PCR using HTBI primers, then second-round multiplex PCR was performed. Using its own MiXCR run on the multiplex PCR reads, TCRdb lists one record per CDR3 protein. The sample yields just over 600,000 distinct CDR3 sequences, 20% to 25% seen once. The sequencing input was peripheral blood. The source is a woman between 18 and 29 years old with stable Graves' hyperthyroidism. Some clones in this sample may be carry-over from other donors' samples.

This clonotype was detected many times. The chain recombines TRBV6-5 with TRBJ1-1, with no clear D. This CDR3 spans 12 amino acids. Germline CDR1 is MNHEY and CDR2 is SVGAGI. V dropped 4 bases and J dropped 6 bases, with 9 bases sitting between them. CDR3 protein: CASSSGGAEAFF. The CDR3 coding sequence is TGTGCCAGCAGTTCTGGCGGGGCTGAAGCTTTCTTT.

This clonotype was recorded a few times. The chain carries TRBV2 and TRBJ2-3; D is perhaps TRBD2 (6 bases). The germline V gene has CDR1 SNHLY and CDR2 FYNNEI. V was shortened by 6 bases and J by 9 bases, with 13 bases between the two germline ends. This CDR3 is built from 12 residues. The CDR3 bases are TGTGCCAGCAGGGAGGGGAGTAGGACGCAGTATTTT. Translation: CASREGSRTQYF.

This clonotype was observed a handful of times. V gene TRBV6-2 or TRBV6-3 combines with J gene TRBJ2-7; D uncertain. The CDR3 is 15 amino acids. V lost 0 bases and J lost 0, with 9 bases in between. Germline CDR1 reads MNHEY; CDR2 reads SVGEGT. For the CDR3, the DNA is TGTGCCAGCAGTTACTCGGACGGGCCCTCCTACGAGCAGTACTTC. It translates to CASSYSDGPSYEQYF.

This chain links TRBV6-5 with TRBJ2-5; 7 bases match TRBD2. This CDR3 region has 17 residues. Germline V gene sequence: CDR1 MNHEY, CDR2 SVGAGI. J gave up 1 base and V 2 bases, and 10 bases lay outside the gene matches. The chain's CDR3 is CASSYGGWGGTQETQYF. Here the CDR3 DNA reads TGTGCCAGCAGTTACGGCGGGTGGGGGGGAACCCAAGAGACCCAGTACTTC.

In this sample, this clonotype turned up many times. The chain recombines TRBV6-1 with TRBJ1-6; 7 bases map to TRBD1. Germline V CDR1 and CDR2: MNHNS, SASEGT. The CDR3 length is 16 residues. Losses at the gene ends were 6 bases for V and 6 bases for J; bases not matched to a gene: 11. In nucleotides, the CDR3 is TGTGCCAGCAGGCTCCAGGGGGTCGGTGGTAATTCACCCCTCCACTTT. It encodes CASRLQGVGGNSPLHF.

This clonotype was counted ten times or more. CDR3 DNA: TGTGCCAGCAGCGCGGGACAAGGGCAAGAGACCCAGTACTTC. Protein product: CASSAGQGQETQYF. This chain joins TRBV11-2 and TRBJ2-5; D is tentatively TRBD1 or TRBD2 (6 bases each). Germline-derived CDR1 and CDR2 are SGHAT and FQNNGV. The CDR3 spans 14 residues. V was shortened by 5 bases and J by 2 bases, with 12 bases between the two germline ends.

On this clonotype: A much larger clone lies one base from this, so it may be a read error. The chain employs TRBV10-2 and TRBJ2-7; 9 bases fit TRBD2. This CDR3 is built from 13 residues. In germline, CDR1 is WSHSY, CDR2 SAAADI. The CDR3 DNA reads as TGCGCCAGCAGTGAACTAGCGGGCTACGAGCAGGACTTC. It translates to CASSELAGYEQDF.

This clonotype was seen ten or more times. The chain has TRBV7-8 and TRBJ1-1; possible D gene TRBD1, 6 bases. The CDR3 extends over 14 amino acids. Germline values: CDR1 SGHVS, CDR2 FQNEAQ. V was clipped by 1 base and J by 7 bases, with 13 bases between them. The CDR3 protein is CASSLGTVKGEAFF. The DNA of the CDR3 is TGTGCCAGCAGCTTAGGGACAGTGAAGGGTGAAGCTTTCTTT. The entire variable domain, with the rest obtained from reference TRBV7-8 and TRBJ1-1, is as follows: GAGVSQSPRYKVAKRGQDVALRCDPISGHVSLFWYQQALGQGPEFLTYFQNEAQLDKSGLPSDRFFAERPEGSVSTLKIQRTQQEDSAVYLCASSLGTVKGEAFFGQGTRLTVV.

This chain connects TRBV20-1 to TRBJ2-2, with 7 positions matching TRBD1. This CDR3 region has 16 residues. The V segment lost 0 bases and the J segment 1 base; nucleotides outside the gene matches: 5. The germline V gene has CDR1 DFQATT and CDR2 SNEGSKA (reference sequence). Here the CDR3 reads CSARDPGTENTGELFF. The CDR3, as DNA: TGCAGTGCTAGAGACCCCGGGACAGAGAACACCGGGGAGCTGTTTTTT.

This clonotype was picked up a small number of times. The J gene is TRBJ1-6, the V gene TRBV25-1, with 7 bases identical to TRBD1. The germline V gene has CDR1 MGHDK and CDR2 SYGVNS. V lost 2 bases to trimming and J lost 3 bases; unmatched junction nucleotides: 4. This CDR3 comprises 16 residues. Written as DNA, the CDR3 is TGTGCCAGCAGTGAAGGGACAGCTTACTATAATTCACCCCTCCACTTT. This encodes CASSEGTAYYNSPLHF.

This clonotype was picked up a small number of times. Possible read error: a much larger clone is one base away. The V call is TRBV29-1, the J call TRBJ1-1; D may be TRBD1 (5 bases). Per the germline V gene, CDR1 is SQVTM and CDR2 is ANQGSEA. The CDR3 is made up of 13 amino acids. The CDR3 sequence is CSVEKGLNTEACF. The CDR3 coding sequence is TGCAGCGTTGAAAAGGGACTGAACACTGAAGCTTGCTTT.

This chain uses TRBV24-1 with TRBJ1-1; the D gene is possibly TRBD1 (5 bases). V was cut by 7 bases and J by 4 bases, with 12 bases left in between. This CDR3 is 13 amino acids long. Per the germline V gene, CDR1 is KGHDR and CDR2 is SFDVKD. CDR3 nucleotide sequence: TGTGCCACCAGGAGGGCTGGGGGCACTGAAGCTTTCTTT. Amino acids: CATRRAGGTEAFF.

The table lists this clonotype with many counts. The CDR3 nucleotides read TGTGCCAGCAAACGGGACAGTCACTATTCCGGCAATCAGCCCCAGCATTTT. Protein: CASKRDSHYSGNQPQHF. The chain combines TRBV6-1 with TRBJ1-5; 7 bases agree with TRBD1. V gave up 7 bases and J gave up 2 bases; unmatched junction bases: 14. The CDR3 is 17 residues long. Germline V lookup: CDR1 MNHNS, CDR2 SASEGT.

This clonotype came up many times. The J gene is TRBJ1-2, the V gene TRBV6-1, with 7 positions matching TRBD1. This CDR3 is 16 amino acids long. From germline, CDR1 is MNHNS and CDR2 SASEGT. J was trimmed by 4 bases and V by 6 bases; bases with no gene match: 14. CDR3 residues: CASSRGQRTMGYGYTF. The CDR3 nucleotides are TGTGCCAGCAGCCGGGGACAGCGGACGATGGGCTATGGCTACACCTTC.

The rearrangement links TRBV6-1 to TRBJ1-1, with D maybe TRBD1 (6 bases). The CDR3 has 15 amino acids. The V end lost 5 bases, the J end lost 0 bases, and 13 bases lay between the germline ends. The V gene's germline CDR1 is MNHNS and CDR2 SASEGT. The CDR3 nucleotides read TGTGCCAGCAGTCCGTACAGGGACGTGAACACTGAAGCTTTCTTT. It encodes CASSPYRDVNTEAFF.

Comment on this clonotype: Because it lacks the conserved phenylalanine or tryptophan at the end, this CDR3 is likely a read error. The genes are TRBV6-2 or TRBV6-3 and TRBJ1-2; D is undetermined. Trimming cost V 6 bases and J 6 bases, with 17 bases left between them. This CDR3 region has 14 residues. Germline values: CDR1 MNHEY, CDR2 SVGEGT. The CDR3 region has the DNA TGTGCCAGCAGATCACCACCGGGGAGAGATGGCTACACCGTC. This translates into CASRSPPGRDGYTV.

The CDR3 protein is CASSYSRDPLCDQYF. The CDR3 nucleotides read TGTGCCAGCAGTTACAGCAGGGATCCCCTCTGCGACCAGTACTTC. The chain has TRBV6-2 or TRBV6-3 and TRBJ2-5; D possibly corresponds to TRBD1 (5 bases). The CDR3 contains 15 residues. Germline-derived CDR1 and CDR2 are MNHEY and SVGEGT. Trimming pared 2 bases from V and 10 bases from J, leaving 20 bases between.

This clonotype was seen repeatedly, ten times or more. V is TRBV27 and J is TRBJ1-5; no definite D call. Deletions cut 2 bases from V and 9 bases from J, with 8 bases between. The V gene's germline CDR1 is MNHEY and CDR2 SMNVEV (reference sequence). CDR3 length equals 12 residues. The CDR3 nucleotides read TGTGCCAGCAGTTTAGCGGAGGGGCCCCAGCATTTT. Translating it yields CASSLAEGPQHF.

This clonotype was counted at least ten times. The chain recombines TRBV2 with TRBJ2-7; weak D call: TRBD2 (6 bases). V was pared by 7 bases and J by 2 bases, with 21 bases between. CDR1 and CDR2 from the germline V gene are SNHLY and FYNNEI. This CDR3 comprises 16 residues. CDR3 protein: CASTARELARAYEQYF. In nucleotides, the CDR3 is TGTGCCAGCACCGCCAGGGAACTAGCCCGGGCCTACGAGCAGTACTTC.

This clonotype was detected many times. The J gene is TRBJ2-2, the V gene TRBV6-2 or TRBV6-3; 7 bases align to TRBD2. The CDR3 runs to 19 residues. Germline values: CDR1 MNHEY, CDR2 SVGEGT. Trimming took 2 bases from V and 2 from J; bases not matched to a gene: 14. Here the CDR3 reads CASSYPPTFSGHNTGELFF. The DNA of the CDR3 is TGTGCCAGCAGTTACCCCCCGACCTTTAGCGGGCACAACACCGGGGAGCTGTTTTTT.

In its sample, this clonotype was seen many times. The V call is TRBV6-1, the J call TRBJ2-2; 9 nucleotides agree with TRBD2. J gave up 7 bases and V 1 base, and 4 bases lay outside the gene matches. CDR3 length equals 15 residues. Looked up from germline, CDR1 is MNHNS and CDR2 is SASEGT. This CDR3 is CASSEGPSGVGELFF. The CDR3, as DNA: TGTGCCAGCAGTGAAGGTCCTAGCGGGGTCGGGGAGCTGTTTTTT.

This clonotype was detected ten times or more. CDR3 DNA sequence: TGTGCCAGCAGCCCAGTGGGGGAAGGCGTCTATGGCTACACCTTC. Translating it yields CASSPVGEGVYGYTF. The chain joins TRBV9 to TRBJ1-2; D may be TRBD1 (5 bases). This CDR3 has 15 residues. Trimming stripped 4 bases from V and 4 bases from J, with 17 bases between. Germline CDR1 reads SGDLS; CDR2 reads YYNGEE.

This clonotype has a count of ten or more. V and J are TRBV9 and TRBJ1-1; TRBD1 aligns across 7 bases. Germline V CDR1 and CDR2: SGDLS, YYNGEE. The length of the CDR3 is 12 residues. Unmatched junction bases numbered 7, after V lost 3 bases and J lost 11 bases. In DNA, the CDR3 is TGTGCCAGCAGCGCAGGGGGTATGTGGGCTTTCTTT. Its translation is CASSAGGMWAFF.

This sequence joins TRBV14 and TRBJ1-1, with D possibly matching TRBD1 (6 bases). Germline CDR1 is SGHDN and CDR2 is FVKESK. V lost 2 bases and J lost 6, with 13 bases in between. This CDR3 contains 14 residues. The CDR3 DNA reads as TGTGCCAGCAGCCAACAGGGGAGGGTCGCTGAAGCTTTCTTT. It translates to CASSQQGRVAEAFF.

The chain links TRBV12-3 or TRBV12-4 to TRBJ1-6, with D possibly matching TRBD1 (6 bases). With 2 bases removed from V and 11 bases from J, the gap between germline ends came to 7 bases. There are 12 residues in the CDR3. Here the CDR3 reads CASSLKGAPLHF. The CDR3 nucleotides read TGTGCCAGCAGTTTAAAGGGGGCACCCCTCCACTTT.

The chain has TRBV3-1 and TRBJ1-2, with D hard to call. This CDR3 is built from 15 residues. Germline CDR1 LGHDT, CDR2 YNNKEL (reference sequence). With 1 base removed from V and 2 bases from J, the gap between germline ends came to 11 bases. The CDR3 sequence is CASSQGASSNYGYTF. Here the CDR3 DNA reads TGTGCCAGCAGCCAAGGTGCCTCTTCGAACTATGGCTACACCTTC. The full variable domain, completed using reference TRBV3-1 and TRBJ1-2, is DTAVSQTPKYLVTQMGNDKSIKCEQNLGHDTMYWYKQDSKKFLKIMFSYNNKELIINETVPNRFSPKSPDKAHLNLHINSLELGDSAVYFCASSQGASSNYGYTFGSGTRLTVV.

This clonotype was recorded many times. The rearrangement links TRBV20-1 to TRBJ1-6; the D gene is possibly TRBD1 (6 bases). V lost 6 bases and J lost 6, with 18 bases in between. In germline, CDR1 is DFQATT, CDR2 SNEGSKA (reference sequence). This CDR3 region has 15 residues. CDR3 coding DNA: TGCAGTGCCACTCAGGGGTCCGGCCTTAATTCACCCCTCCACTTT. It yields the protein CSATQGSGLNSPLHF.

This clonotype was seen more than once but under ten times. V is TRBV2 and J is TRBJ2-5; 11 bases are shared with TRBD2. This CDR3 contains 16 residues. V was pared by 4 bases and J by 1 base, with 5 bases of the junction left unmatched. Germline V CDR1 and CDR2: SNHLY, FYNNEI. The CDR3 reads CASSAASGGPQETQYF. The DNA for the CDR3 is TGTGCCAGCAGTGCGGCTAGCGGGGGGCCCCAAGAGACCCAGTACTTC.

V usage is TRBV20-1 and J usage is TRBJ2-7; the match to TRBD1 covers 7 bases. J gave up 0 bases and V 3 bases, and 8 bases lay outside the gene matches. In germline, CDR1 is DFQATT, CDR2 SNEGSKA (reference sequence). There are 15 residues in the CDR3. DNA for the CDR3: TGCAGTGCTAGGGACTGGGACAGCCCCTCCTACGAGCAGTACTTC. This codes for CSARDWDSPSYEQYF.

This clonotype has ten or more counts. The rearrangement joins TRBV20-1 to TRBJ2-6; no clear D. V lost 1 base and J lost 0, with 7 bases in between. The CDR3 has 15 amino acids. Germline V CDR1 and CDR2: DFQATT, SNEGSKA (reference sequence). The CDR3 loop reads CSARGLSSGANVLTF. CDR3 nucleotides: TGCAGTGCTAGAGGACTGAGCTCTGGGGCCAACGTCCTGACTTTC.

This clonotype showed up many times. DNA for the CDR3: TGTGCCAGCAGTCCAGGGGCCACCTACGAGCAGTACTTC. It is translated as CASSPGATYEQYF. This chain uses TRBV28 with TRBJ2-7, with TRBD1 as a possible D gene (6 bases). The CDR3 sequence is 13 residues long. V was cut by 5 bases and J by 2 bases, with 10 bases left in between. Germline assignment: CDR1 MDHEN and CDR2 SYDVKM.

The chain combines TRBV11-3 with TRBJ2-5; no reliable D call. V gave up 5 bases and J gave up 0 bases, with 10 bases separating them. The CDR3 is 14 amino acids. Germline CDR1 SGHNT, CDR2 YENEEA. In DNA, the CDR3 is TGTGCCAGCAGCCGAAGGACCCACCAAGAGACCCAGTACTTC. Translating it yields CASSRRTHQETQYF.